This paragraph reports one T cell receptor beta chain. This clone's antigen is unknown. The sample holds no much larger clone one base away, and base qualities are not on file. This sample was taken from a study of T-cell reconstitution after alpha-beta-depleted transplantation in children (dated by TCRdb to the mid-2010s). Study-level background: The study quantitatively tracked T-cell immune reconstitution after TCRalphabeta/CD19-depleted allogeneic hematopoietic cell transplantation in children using TCR repertoire profiling. Paper-wide results and their limitations: The high TCRbeta diversity at day 60 in some patients was ascribed to recipient T cells and intrathymic progenitors that had survived conditioning. Apparently early alphabetaT-cell count recovery about two months after transplant reportedly relied on only several hundred rapidly expanded clones derived from non-depleted graft cells. The frequencies of hyperexpanded clones fell over the following months, and after one year, T-cell counts and TCRbeta diversity were mostly attributed to newly produced T cells.

Based on the germline V gene, the CDR1 and CDR2 sequences are MNHEY and SVGAGI. Taken from cysteine to phenylalanine, the CDR3 has 15 residues. Just CDR3 DNA is preserved here, 45 bases in frame from base 1. V loses 2 bases at its end and J loses 1 base; junction bases beyond the gene matches: 4. The library was produced with PCR. TCRdb lists the instrument as Illumina HiSeq 2500. TCR library preparation used molecular barcoding, with unique molecular identifiers applied to normalize quantification of the TCRbeta repertoire. The public sequencing data were trimmed at Q25 with fastp and processed into clonotypes with MiXCR by TCRdb, which kept only in-frame beta chains. Rows merge per CDR3 protein into single entries with the most common DNA and genes. This sample gives about a million distinct CDR3 sequences in total; roughly 29% of them show up just once. The ten largest make up about 28% of the sample.

This specimen's treatment or condition label, per the study, means: allogeneic hematopoietic cell transplantation with graft depleted of TCRalphabeta T cells and CD19 B cells. Transplant recipients were children who received TCRalphabeta/CD19-depleted allogeneic hematopoietic cell grafts. The TCR originated in a boy under two years old who had a stem cell transplant for SCID, so the T cells may come from the graft donor. The starting material was PBMCs, mostly from graft donor cells, obtained 360 days after TCRalphabeta/CD19-depleted stem cell transplant. The sequence links TRBV6-5 to TRBJ2-5, with 7 bases matching TRBD2. The CDR3 here reads CASSYAGTTQETQYF. The DNA sequence is given as TGTGCCAGCAGTTACGCCGGGACTACCCAAGAGACCCAGTACTTC.